The T cell receptor beta chain under discussion was sequenced for a study of beta chain features in type 1 diabetes. Study-wide background: Sorted cells examined across all samples numbered approximately 100 million.

V trimming: 4 bases; J trimming: 1 base; junction bases outside the gene matches: 9. Looked up from germline, CDR1 is MNHNS and CDR2 is SASEGT. The CDR3 runs 16 residues. Study findings and constraints: A moderate, significant TCRB CDR3 shortening appeared in type 1 diabetes across four CD4+ subsets.

The whole isolated RNA underwent reverse transcription, so sequencing captured expressed TCRB transcripts. Data came from immunoSEQ multiplex PCR; TCRdb stores just in-frame clones and leaves some out. This table has roughly 290,000 clones, over 12% appearing once. Sorting based on CD45RO/CCR7/CD25/CD127/CD95/CD27 separated CD4+ naive, central memory, regulatory and stem cell-like memory cells. Sorted populations were all over 98% pure. Details on this clone: Its antigen is not known.

The sample was naive CD4+ T cells from blood. The J gene is TRBJ1-2, the V gene TRBV6-1; 7 nucleotides match TRBD1. The receptor was derived from a man aged 18 to 35 with type 1 diabetes. CDR3: CASSGKQGQFNYGYTF. CDR3 DNA sequence: TGTGCCAGCAGTGGGAAACAGGGGCAATTTAACTATGGCTACACCTTC.